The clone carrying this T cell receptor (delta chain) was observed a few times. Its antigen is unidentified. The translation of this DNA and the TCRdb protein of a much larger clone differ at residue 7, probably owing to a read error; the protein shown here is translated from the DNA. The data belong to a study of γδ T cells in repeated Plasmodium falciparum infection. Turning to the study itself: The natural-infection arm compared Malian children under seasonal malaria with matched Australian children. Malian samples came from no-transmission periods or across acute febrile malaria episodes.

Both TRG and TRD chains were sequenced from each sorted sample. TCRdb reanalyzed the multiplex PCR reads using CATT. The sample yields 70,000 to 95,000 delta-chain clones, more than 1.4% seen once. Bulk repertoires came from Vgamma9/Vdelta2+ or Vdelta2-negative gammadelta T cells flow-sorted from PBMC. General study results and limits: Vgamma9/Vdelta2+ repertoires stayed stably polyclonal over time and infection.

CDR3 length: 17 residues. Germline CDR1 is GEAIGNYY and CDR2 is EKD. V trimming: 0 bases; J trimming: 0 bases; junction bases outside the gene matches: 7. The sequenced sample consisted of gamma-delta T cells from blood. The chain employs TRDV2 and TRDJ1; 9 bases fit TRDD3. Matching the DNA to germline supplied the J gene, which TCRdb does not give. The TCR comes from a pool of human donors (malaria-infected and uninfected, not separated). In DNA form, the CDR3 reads TGTGCCTGTGACACCCTTGCTGGGGGATTATACACCGATAAACTCATCTTT. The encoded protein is CACDTLAGGLYTDKLIF.